Following are 21 T cell receptor beta chains from one sample sequenced in a study of breast tumors, draining lymph nodes, adjacent tissues. The lymph nodes were axillary draining lymph nodes from breast cancer patients. TCRdb fed the multiplex PCR reads into MiXCR, producing one record per CDR3 protein. Of 290,000 or so distinct CDR3 sequences in the sample, over 30% are singletons; the top ten hold 0.85% to 1.2%. What was sequenced was axillary lymph node tissue. The receptors were gathered from a female donor with breast cancer. Some clones in this sample may be carry-over from other donors' samples.

Many counts were recorded for this clonotype. The genes are TRBV7-2 and TRBJ2-7; no reliable D call. V lost 3 bases and J lost 3, with 12 bases in between. The CDR3 extends over 14 amino acids. Germline CDR1 SGHTA, CDR2 FQGNSA. CDR3 region: CASSFRGSDYEQYF. The CDR3 DNA reads TGTGCCAGCAGCTTCCGTGGATCCGACTACGAGCAGTACTTC.

Comment on this clonotype: As the CDR3 is not closed by the conserved phenylalanine or tryptophan, this likely results from a read error. The J gene is TRBJ1-5, the V gene TRBV6-6; unclear D gene. The CDR3 loop spans 17 amino acids. Germline CDR1 is MNHNY and CDR2 is SVGAGI (reference sequence). CDR3 loop: CASSHSMAQRANQPQHL. The CDR3 region has the DNA TGTGCCAGCAGTCACTCGATGGCCCAGAGGGCCAATCAGCCCCAGCATCTT.

The V and J genes are TRBV2 and TRBJ2-5; no reliable D call. Germline lookup yields CDR1 SNHLY and CDR2 FYNNEI. V gave up 7 bases and J gave up 3 bases, with 0 bases separating them. The CDR3 runs to 9 residues. CDR3 DNA sequence: TGTGCCAGCAAAGAGACCCAGTACTTC. As protein: CASKETQYF.

CDR3 region: CAWNAGQNTDTQYF. The CDR3 region has the DNA TGTGCCTGGAATGCGGGACAGAACACAGATACGCAGTATTTT. The chain recombines TRBV30 with TRBJ2-3; perhaps TRBD1 as D (7 bases). Germline V gene data show CDR1 as GTSNPN and CDR2 as SVGIG (reference sequence). The V gene lost 4 bases and the J gene lost 2 bases, with 13 bases spanning the gap. The CDR3 length is 14 residues.

The chain employs TRBV11-2 and TRBJ2-7; perhaps TRBD1 as D (8 bases). Germline V CDR1 and CDR2: SGHAT, FQNNGV. This CDR3 comprises 19 residues. Deletions cut 1 base from V and 3 bases from J, with 25 bases between. This CDR3 reads CASSLGGGSRDRYSYEQYF. The CDR3 DNA follows: TGTGCCAGCAGCTTAGGGGGGGGATCAAGGGACAGGTACAGCTACGAGCAGTACTTC. The full variable domain, in which reference TRBV11-2 and TRBJ2-7 provide the parts outside the CDR3, is EAGVAQSPRYKIIEKRQSVAFWCNPISGHATLYWYQQILGQGPKLLIQFQNNGVVDDSQLPKDRFSAERLKGVDSTLKIQPAKLEDSAVYLCASSLGGGSRDRYSYEQYFGPGTRLTVT.

This clonotype has only a few counts. At one of its ends the junction is not consistent with the germline gene, which may arise from a read error. This chain joins TRBV6-2 or TRBV6-3 and TRBJ2-5; possibly TRBD2 for D (5 bases). Germline V gene lookup returns CDR1 MNHEY and CDR2 SVGEGT. The CDR3 runs 14 residues. CDR3 sequence: CASSHSRVVETQYF. The DNA for the CDR3 is TGTGCCAGCAGTCACTCGAGGGTCGTGGAGACCCAGTACTTC.

This clonotype was seen at least ten times. The chain is built from TRBV12-3 or TRBV12-4 and TRBJ2-3; D not resolved. V dropped 1 base and J dropped 0 bases, with 8 bases sitting between them. This CDR3 has 15 residues. The CDR3 protein is CASSLVKDSTDTQYF. The CDR3 DNA reads TGTGCCAGCAGTTTAGTCAAGGACAGCACAGATACGCAGTATTTT.

This clonotype occurred many times. The CDR3 nucleotides are TGTGCCAGCAGCGTCAACGCGGGATCAGGAGAGACCCAGTACTTC. The encoded protein is CASSVNAGSGETQYF. V gene TRBV9 combines with J gene TRBJ2-5, with a possible D match to TRBD2 (6 bases). V dropped 2 bases and J dropped 4 bases, with 15 bases sitting between them. The CDR3 loop spans 15 amino acids. Germline V gene data show CDR1 as SGDLS and CDR2 as YYNGEE. The full variable domain, its missing parts supplied by reference TRBV9 and TRBJ2-5, is DSGVTQTPKHLITATGQRVTLRCSPRSGDLSVYWYQQSLDQGLQFLIQYYNGEERAKGNILERFSAQQFPDLHSELNLSSLELGDSALYFCASSVNAGSGETQYFGPGTRLLVL.

This clonotype was picked up many times. The rearrangement joins TRBV5-1 to TRBJ2-3; D may be TRBD1 or TRBD2 (6 bases each). There are 14 residues in the CDR3. Deletions cut 4 bases from V and 6 bases from J, with 15 bases between. Germline CDR1 is SGHRS and CDR2 is YFSETQ. The CDR3 sequence is CASSPEGEWDTQYF. In DNA, the CDR3 is TGCGCCAGCAGCCCGGAGGGGGAGTGGGATACGCAGTATTTT.

This clonotype was seen repeatedly, ten times or more. This chain connects TRBV4-3 to TRBJ2-1; tentatively, D is TRBD2 (5 bases). The germline CDR1 and CDR2 sequences are LGHNA and YSLEER. Trimming removed 0 bases at V and 10 bases at J, with 16 bases between. The CDR3 sequence is 15 residues long. The CDR3 spells CASSQEAAGAWEQFF. CDR3 sequence (DNA): TGCGCCAGCAGCCAAGAAGCGGCTGGAGCATGGGAGCAGTTCTTC.

This clonotype appeared many times. CDR3: CASSFNRFDSHNEQFF. CDR3 DNA: TGTGCCAGCAGCTTCAACCGTTTTGACAGCCACAATGAGCAGTTCTTC. This rearrangement joins TRBV5-5 to TRBJ2-1; weak D call: TRBD1 (5 bases). Germline CDR1 and CDR2: SGHKS and YYEKEE (reference sequence). V lost 2 bases and J lost 5, with 17 bases in between. CDR3 length equals 16 residues.

Many counts were recorded for this clonotype. The rearrangement links TRBV30 to TRBJ1-2, with D perhaps TRBD1 (6 bases). Germline CDR1 GTSNPN, CDR2 SVGIG (reference sequence). The CDR3 loop spans 15 amino acids. The V gene lost 1 base and the J gene lost 4 bases, with 16 bases spanning the gap. The CDR3 is CAWSEGTGAGYGYTF. The DNA of the CDR3 is TGTGCCTGGAGTGAAGGGACGGGGGCTGGCTATGGCTACACCTTC. Complete variable domain (other parts from reference TRBV30 and TRBJ1-2): SQTIHQWPATLVQPVGSPLSLECTVEGTSNPNLYWYRQAAGRGLQLLFYSVGIGQISSEVPQNLSASRPQDRQFILSSKKLLLSDSGFYLCAWSEGTGAGYGYTFGSGTRLTVV.

Note on this clonotype: Germline and junction disagree at one end, which may indicate a read error. V and J are TRBV7-2 and TRBJ2-3; 8 bases align to TRBD2. The CDR3 extends over 17 amino acids. Germline V gene sequence: CDR1 SGHTA, CDR2 FQGNSA. Here the CDR3 DNA reads TGTGCCAGCAGCACCTTTCCGCGGGGGGCTGCCGTAGATACGCGGTATTTT. The encoded protein is CASSTFPRGAAVDTRYF.

This clonotype showed up many times. The chain couples TRBV5-1 to TRBJ1-2, with D unresolved. The V gene lost 3 bases and the J gene lost 7 bases, with 13 bases spanning the gap. The CDR3 length is 13 residues. Germline loops: CDR1 SGHRS, CDR2 YFSETQ. Here the CDR3 reads CASSYGEAFGYTF. In nucleotides, the CDR3 is TGCGCCAGCAGCTATGGAGAGGCATTTGGCTACACCTTC.

Comment on this clonotype: Just one base apart from a much larger clone, this may be a read error. The DNA of the CDR3 is TGCAGTGCTAGAAGGACTAGCGGGAGGGCTGGCGAGCAGTACTTC. It translates to CSARRTSGRAGEQYF. The rearrangement links TRBV20-1 to TRBJ2-7, with 15 nucleotides matching TRBD2. The CDR3 contains 15 residues. V was pared by 2 bases and J by 6 bases, with 5 bases of the junction left unmatched. Germline V CDR1 and CDR2: DFQATT, SNEGSKA (reference sequence).

Ten or more counts support this clonotype. The rearrangement links TRBV10-3 to TRBJ2-7; TRBD2 agrees at 14 bases. Trimming cost V 3 bases and J 2 bases; bases outside gene matches: 15. Germline-derived CDR1 and CDR2 are ENHRY and SYGVKD. This CDR3 is 20 amino acids long. CDR3 nucleotide sequence: TGTGCCATCAGTGAAATTACCGGGACTAGCGGGAGCCGCAAGCCCTACGAGCAGTACTTC. Its translation: CAISEITGTSGSRKPYEQYF.

The sample holds a few counts of this clonotype. The chain employs TRBV28 and TRBJ1-2; 7 nucleotides agree with TRBD1. Germline V gene lookup returns CDR1 MDHEN and CDR2 SYDVKM. The junction had 15 bases not matched to a gene; V was cut back by 6 bases and J by 8 bases. CDR3 length equals 15 residues. CDR3 nucleotides: TGTGCCAGCAGGGACCGGGACAGCGGATCCAGGGGCTACACCTTC. Translated: CASRDRDSGSRGYTF.

This clonotype was seen repeatedly, ten times or more. The rearrangement links TRBV9 to TRBJ1-3; possibly TRBD1 for D (5 bases). Germline V gene sequence: CDR1 SGDLS, CDR2 YYNGEE. Trimming shortened V by 1 base and J by 3 bases, and 14 bases separated the two germline ends. This CDR3 is 16 amino acids long. CDR3 in amino acids: CASSVPRRDFGNTIYF. The CDR3, as DNA: TGTGCCAGCAGCGTACCCCGCCGGGACTTTGGAAACACCATATATTTT.

This clonotype was seen at least ten times. This chain uses TRBV19 with TRBJ2-3, with 7 bases fitting TRBD2. V lost 5 bases, J lost 0 bases, and 8 bases stayed unmatched. Germline lookup yields CDR1 LNHDA and CDR2 SQIVND (reference sequence). There are 16 residues in the CDR3. The chain's CDR3 is CASSPPTSSSTDTQYF. CDR3 DNA sequence: TGTGCCAGTAGTCCTCCGACTAGCTCTAGCACAGATACGCAGTATTTT.

Points on this clonotype: Since a much larger clone is just one base distant, this may be a read error. The rearrangement links TRBV19 to TRBJ2-1, with 8 positions matching TRBD2. CDR1 is LNHDA and CDR2 is SQIVND in the germline V gene (reference sequence). The CDR3 totals 16 residues. In nucleotides, the CDR3 is TGTGCCAGTAGTATAGTTGAGCGGGGGCCTTACAGTGAGCAGTTCTTC. Protein: CASSIVERGPYSEQFF. Full variable domain (rest looked up from reference TRBV19 and TRBJ2-1): DGGITQSPKYLFRKEGQNVTLSCEQNLNHDAMYWYRQDPGQGLRLIYYSQIVNDFQKGDIAEGYSVSREKKESFPLTVTSAQKNPTAFYLCASSIVERGPYSEQFFGPGTRLTVL.

This clonotype occurred many times. V and J are TRBV19 and TRBJ1-2; D not certain. With 4 bases removed from V and 4 bases from J, the gap between germline ends came to 4 bases. This CDR3 is 11 amino acids long. Germline V gene sequence: CDR1 LNHDA, CDR2 SQIVND (reference sequence). The CDR3 DNA sequence: TGTGCCAGTAGTACAAGCTATGGCTACACCTTC. This codes for CASSTSYGYTF.